The clone carrying this TCR beta chain was picked up a small number of times. The antigen remains undetermined. The sample comes from a study of T cell repertoires in cytomegalovirus infection. Whole-study context: Shared public TCR beta signatures pointed to both CMV infection and a matching HLA type. Overall study findings and caveats: In two of eight donors, the top clonotype was HLA-C-restricted CMV-specific.

CDR1 is SGHDN, CDR2 FVKESK, per germline. V was pared by 4 bases and J by 15 bases, with 15 bases between. The CDR3 spans 12 residues. MiXCR, run by TCRdb on the reads, gives a single entry per CDR3 protein. The sample holds 630,000 or so distinct CDR3 sequences, 20% to 25% seen once. The clonotype originates from a human donor in good health (CMV status not recorded). Some clones in this sample may be carry-over from other donors' samples. Source material: CD8+ T cells from PBMCs. This chain connects TRBV14 to TRBJ1-4; D is uncertain. CDR3 in amino acids: CASSPTYGLMFF. In DNA form, the CDR3 reads TGTGCCAGCAGCCCGACCTATGGCCTTATGTTTTTT.